The 3 T cell receptor beta chains listed next were all sequenced from one sample in a study of memory CD4+ T cells and cytomegalovirus serostatus. Sequencing was performed with immunoSEQ multiplex PCR; in TCRdb, only in-frame clones are kept and a portion is missing. This table has approximately 40,000 clones, over 65% appearing once. The sort gate was single viable CD3+CD4+CD8-CD45RO+ cells for memory CD4+ T cells. The sample taken for sequencing was memory CD4+ T cells from blood. These receptors came from an adult in good health and CMV-seronegative.

The chain is built from TRBV6-1 and TRBJ2-1; no clear D gene. CDR3 size: 13 residues. With 4 bases removed from V and 2 bases from J, the gap between germline ends came to 6 bases. Germline CDR1 reads MNHNS; CDR2 reads SASEGT. Here the CDR3 DNA reads TGTGCCAGCAGTGGACGAACCTACAATGAGCAGTTCTTC. This gives the protein CASSGRTYNEQFF.

The chain uses TRBV19 and TRBJ1-2; a weak D match, TRBD1 (6 bases). V was clipped by 6 bases and J by 5 bases, with 13 bases between them. The CDR3 has 13 residues. Germline V CDR1 and CDR2: LNHDA, SQIVND (reference sequence). CDR3 region: CASRAQGPYGYTF. The CDR3 DNA sequence: TGTGCCAGTAGGGCACAGGGTCCATATGGCTACACCTTC.

The chain carries TRBV30 and TRBJ2-1; the match to TRBD2 covers 7 bases. V gave up 0 bases and J gave up 7 bases; unmatched junction bases: 15. The length of the CDR3 is 17 residues. Germline-derived CDR1 and CDR2 are GTSNPN and SVGIG (reference sequence). The CDR3 spells CAWSVPRTRRRGNEQFF. CDR3 DNA: TGTGCCTGGAGTGTACCCCGGACTAGGCGGAGGGGTAATGAGCAGTTCTTC.